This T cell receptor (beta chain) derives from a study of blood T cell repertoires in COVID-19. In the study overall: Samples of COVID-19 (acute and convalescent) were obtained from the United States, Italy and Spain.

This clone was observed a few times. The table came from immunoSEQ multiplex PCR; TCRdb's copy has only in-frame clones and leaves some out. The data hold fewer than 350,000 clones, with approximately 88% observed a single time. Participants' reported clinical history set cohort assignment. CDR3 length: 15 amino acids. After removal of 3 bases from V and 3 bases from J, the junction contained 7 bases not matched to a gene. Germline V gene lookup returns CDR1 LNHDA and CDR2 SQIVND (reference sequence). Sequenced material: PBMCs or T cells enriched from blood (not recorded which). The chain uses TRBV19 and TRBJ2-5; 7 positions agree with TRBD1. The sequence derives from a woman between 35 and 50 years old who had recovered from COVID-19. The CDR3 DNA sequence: TGTGCCAGTAGTATGATCGGGACAGCAAAAGAGACCCAGTACTTC. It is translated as CASSMIGTAKETQYF.